This TCR beta chain was sequenced in a study of early T cells in non-severe SARS-CoV-2 infection. Study-wide points: Missing private and CD4 specificities, VDJdb matching favored anti-spike CD8 responses.

Germline trimming cut 1 base from V and 4 bases from J; bases unmatched to any gene: 4. This CDR3 spans 15 amino acids. CDR1 is SGHKS, CDR2 YYEKEE, per germline (reference sequence). TCRdb used MiXCR to reprocess the 5' RACE reads, holding one entry per CDR3 protein. The sample has roughly 36,000 distinct CDR3 sequences, less than 6% seen once; the top ten hold about an eighth. This clonotype was picked up many times. The antigen is undetermined. The sample consisted of whole blood. The chain couples TRBV5-5 to TRBJ1-5; 8 bases match TRBD1. This TCR came from an adult who was a healthcare worker with PCR-confirmed SARS-CoV-2 infection or an uninfected control (not recorded which). This CDR3 is CASSLFQGANQPQHF. CDR3 in DNA: TGTGCCAGCAGCTTGTTTCAGGGGGCGAATCAGCCCCAGCATTTT. Filled out from reference TRBV5-5 and TRBJ1-5, the complete variable domain reads DAGVTQSPTHLIKTRGQQVTLRCSPISGHKSVSWYQQVLGQGPQFIFQYYEKEERGRGNFPDRFSARQFPNYSSELNVNALLLGDSALYLCASSLFQGANQPQHFGDGTRLSIL.